Below are 21 T cell receptor beta chains sequenced from a single sample in a study of response to subunit inactivated influenza vaccine. TCRdb reprocessed the RT-PCR reads via MiXCR and lists one record per CDR3 protein. This sample has 500,000 to 600,000 distinct CDR3 sequences, with approximately 15% found just once. This sample comprised CD4+ T cells sorted from PBMCs, obtained less than 30 months after vaccination. These receptors were obtained from a man aged 45 to 70 who received an inactivated influenza vaccine.

This clonotype has more than one count but fewer than ten. V and J are TRBV20-1 and TRBJ2-5; 7 bases are a match to TRBD1. Germline assignment: CDR1 DFQATT and CDR2 SNEGSKA (reference sequence). The ends lost 3 bases at V and 4 bases at J; junction bases unmatched: 8. The CDR3 runs 14 residues. CDR3 in DNA: TGCAGTGCTAGCGAGTTGTCAGGGGGAGAGACCCAGTACTTC. Protein sequence: CSASELSGGETQYF.

The V and J genes are TRBV20-1 and TRBJ1-1; 9 bases agree with TRBD1. V gave up 0 bases and J gave up 6 bases; unmatched junction bases: 14. The CDR3 covers 17 residues. From germline, CDR1 is DFQATT and CDR2 SNEGSKA (reference sequence). Here the CDR3 reads CSARDDWDREGLSEAFF. The CDR3 DNA reads as TGCAGTGCTAGAGATGACTGGGACAGGGAAGGTTTGTCTGAAGCTTTCTTT.

This clonotype was seen a few times. This chain joins TRBV3-1 and TRBJ2-7, with 11 bases that match TRBD1. Germline V CDR1 and CDR2: LGHDT, YNNKEL (reference sequence). The CDR3 spans 15 residues. V lost 3 bases, J lost 3 bases, and 4 bases stayed unmatched. The CDR3 DNA follows: TGTGCCAGCAGCCAGGGGGACAGGGGGAGCTACGAGCAGTACTTC. This translates into CASSQGDRGSYEQYF.

Many counts were recorded for this clonotype. The genes are TRBV7-2 and TRBJ2-7; 7 nucleotides agree with TRBD2. The CDR3 contains 15 residues. Germline loops: CDR1 SGHTA, CDR2 FQGNSA. The V gene end was trimmed by 1 base and the J gene end by 1 base; junction bases not matched to a gene: 4. The chain's CDR3 is CASSLGLARSYEQYF. In DNA form, the CDR3 reads TGTGCCAGCAGCTTAGGACTAGCTAGATCCTACGAGCAGTACTTC.

V usage is TRBV18 and J usage is TRBJ2-1; D is perhaps TRBD2 (5 bases). V was clipped by 6 bases and J by 8 bases, with 8 bases between them. The CDR3 has 11 amino acids. Germline lookup yields CDR1 KGHSH and CDR2 LQKENI. CDR3 DNA: TGTGCCAGCTCGTCGAGGGATGAGCAGTTCTTC. It translates to CASSSRDEQFF.

This chain connects TRBV5-1 to TRBJ2-2; maybe TRBD1 (6 bases). The CDR3 runs 16 residues. V was shortened by 2 bases and J by 2 bases, with 13 bases between the two germline ends. Germline CDR1 SGHRS, CDR2 YFSETQ. The CDR3: CASSLTPGTNTGELFF. The CDR3 nucleotides read TGCGCCAGCAGCTTAACCCCCGGGACAAACACCGGGGAGCTGTTTTTT.

The rearrangement links TRBV7-2 to TRBJ2-5; 9 positions agree with TRBD2. The V gene end was trimmed by 5 bases and the J gene end by 2 bases; junction bases not matched to a gene: 9. In germline, CDR1 is SGHTA, CDR2 FQGNSA. The CDR3 extends over 16 amino acids. The CDR3 coding sequence is TGTGCCAGCAGCAGGGAGGCTAGCGGGGAACAAGAGACCCAGTACTTC. Translated: CASSREASGEQETQYF.

The chain is built from TRBV29-1 and TRBJ2-7, with 9 bases lining up with TRBD1. The CDR3 has 14 amino acids. Germline CDR1 is SQVTM and CDR2 is ANQGSEA. Trimming cost V 6 bases and J 7 bases; bases outside gene matches: 13. The DNA for the CDR3 is TGCAGCGTAGGATCCGGGACAGGGAGAGGGGAGCAGTACTTC. Translating gives CSVGSGTGRGEQYF.

This clonotype appeared a few times. The chain combines TRBV29-1 with TRBJ2-1; 9 nucleotides match TRBD1. Trimming cost V 4 bases and J 2 bases; bases outside gene matches: 0. CDR1 and CDR2 from the germline V gene are SQVTM and ANQGSEA. The CDR3 is 13 amino acids. Written as DNA, the CDR3 is TGCAGCGTTGGGACAGGGGCCTACAATGAGCAGTTCTTC. It is translated as CSVGTGAYNEQFF.

This rearrangement joins TRBV29-1 to TRBJ1-1; a weak D match, TRBD1 (5 bases). The CDR3 contains 13 residues. The V gene's germline CDR1 is SQVTM and CDR2 ANQGSEA. Trimming took 5 bases from V and 5 from J, leaving 15 bases between them. The CDR3 here is CSVRGLGWTEAFF. For the CDR3, the DNA is TGCAGCGTTCGGGGCCTGGGCTGGACTGAAGCTTTCTTT.

This clonotype occurred many times. V gene TRBV6-5 combines with J gene TRBJ1-1, with D unresolved. The CDR3 runs to 18 residues. Germline loops: CDR1 MNHEY, CDR2 SVGAGI. V dropped 3 bases and J dropped 5 bases, with 25 bases sitting between them. The CDR3, as DNA: TGTGCCAGCAGTTATCAAGGCATAGACTCTTCGATGGGTACTGAAGCTTTCTTT. Translated: CASSYQGIDSSMGTEAFF.

The CDR3: CASTLDRGTQYF. In nucleotides, the CDR3 is TGTGCCAGCACTTTAGACAGGGGCACGCAGTACTTC. V and J are TRBV2 and TRBJ2-7; 8 bases are a match to TRBD1. This CDR3 spans 12 amino acids. Losses at the gene ends were 7 bases for V and 9 bases for J; bases not matched to a gene: 8. CDR1 SNHLY and CDR2 FYNNEI come from the germline V gene.

The sample holds a few counts of this clonotype. The chain has TRBV7-2 and TRBJ2-7; D unresolved. V lost 4 bases and J 1 base, leaving 8 bases between the germline ends. The germline gives CDR1 SGHTA, CDR2 FQGNSA. The CDR3 spans 13 residues. CDR3 in amino acids: CASSYAISYEQYF. The CDR3 nucleotides read TGTGCCAGCAGCTATGCCATTTCCTACGAGCAGTACTTC. Variable domain in full (rest from reference TRBV7-2 and TRBJ2-7): GAGVSQSPSNKVTEKGKDVELRCDPISGHTALYWYRQSLGQGLEFLIYFQGNSAPDKSGLPSDRFSAERTGGSVSTLTIQRTQQEDSAVYLCASSYAISYEQYFGPGTRLTVT.

This clonotype was counted between two and nine times. The chain joins TRBV6-5 to TRBJ1-5, with TRBD1 matching 7 bases. The V gene end was trimmed by 0 bases and the J gene end by 7 bases; junction bases not matched to a gene: 12. The CDR3 has 17 amino acids. From germline, CDR1 is MNHEY and CDR2 SVGAGI. CDR3 coding DNA: TGTGCCAGCAGTTACTCTCCTTCACAGGGGACGGACCAGCCCCAGCATTTT. It codes for CASSYSPSQGTDQPQHF.

V usage is TRBV9 and J usage is TRBJ2-7, with 10 nucleotides matching TRBD2. Trimming cost V 4 bases and J 0 bases; bases outside gene matches: 4. Germline values: CDR1 SGDLS, CDR2 YYNGEE. This CDR3 region has 15 residues. The CDR3 loop reads CASSRTSGASYEQYF. The CDR3 DNA reads as TGTGCCAGCAGCCGGACTAGCGGAGCCTCCTACGAGCAGTACTTC.

V gene TRBV20-1 combines with J gene TRBJ2-3, with TRBD2 identical over 8 bases. Germline V gene sequence: CDR1 DFQATT, CDR2 SNEGSKA (reference sequence). Germline trimming cut 7 bases from V and 0 bases from J; bases unmatched to any gene: 6. CDR3 length: 14 amino acids. This chain's CDR3 is CSGTLAASTDTQYF. The CDR3 nucleotides read TGCAGTGGGACACTAGCGGCTAGCACAGATACGCAGTATTTT.

The CDR3 protein is CAISEGVRTGRGYTF. The CDR3 bases are TGTGCCATCAGTGAGGGAGTAAGAACAGGCCGGGGCTACACCTTC. The chain joins TRBV10-3 to TRBJ1-2, with D possibly TRBD1 on 5 matching bases. V lost 2 bases and J 8 bases, leaving 18 bases between the germline ends. CDR1 ENHRY and CDR2 SYGVKD come from the germline V gene. The CDR3 has 15 residues.

This clonotype was found a few times. The chain combines TRBV7-2 with TRBJ1-6; D gene unclear. Germline CDR1 SGHTA, CDR2 FQGNSA. V was trimmed by 1 base and J by 8 bases, leaving 6 bases between them. The CDR3 has 13 amino acids. CDR3 in amino acids: CASSLVNYSPLHF. The CDR3 bases are TGTGCCAGCAGCTTAGTTAACTATTCACCCCTCCACTTT.

This clonotype showed up many times. The chain recombines TRBV7-2 with TRBJ2-7; D is uncertain. Trimming removed 5 bases from V and 7 bases from J, with 15 bases in between. The CDR3 covers 13 residues. The V gene's germline CDR1 is SGHTA and CDR2 FQGNSA. The CDR3 here is CASSPGPVGEQYF. DNA of the CDR3: TGTGCCAGCAGCCCCGGTCCTGTCGGGGAGCAGTACTTC.

By share of the sample, this clonotype is medium-sized. The chain links TRBV3-1 to TRBJ2-7; 7 nucleotides match TRBD1. Germline V gene lookup returns CDR1 LGHDT and CDR2 YNNKEL (reference sequence). The V and J ends lost 3 bases and 4 bases, in that order; junction bases with no gene match: 9. CDR3 size: 15 residues. CDR3 in amino acids: CASSQGPGQIYEQYF. The DNA of the CDR3 is TGTGCCAGCAGCCAGGGACCGGGACAGATTTACGAGCAGTACTTC.

This clonotype has ten or more counts. The chain uses TRBV12-3 or TRBV12-4 and TRBJ1-1; D is perhaps TRBD1 (6 bases). Trimming shortened V by 3 bases and J by 5 bases, and 10 bases separated the two germline ends. The CDR3 has 13 residues. The CDR3 region is CASSFNRDTEAFF. In nucleotides, the CDR3 is TGTGCCAGCAGTTTTAACAGGGATACTGAAGCTTTCTTT.